This record covers a single T cell receptor beta chain. This clonotype has a handful of counts. What this receptor recognizes is not known. There are no base qualities to consult, and no much larger clone falls within one base. Trimming removed 5 bases from V and 1 base from J, leaving 14 bases between the germline ends. Including the terminal cysteine and phenylalanine, the CDR3 comprises 15 residues. Only the CDR3 DNA is retained, 45 bases long and in frame from the first base. From a lookup of the germline V gene, CDR1 and CDR2 are MNHEY and SVGEGT. The sample's time point, from its label and the paper: persistent/refractory GD, antithyroid drugs over 5 years with positive TRAb. For both TCR sequencing and RNA sequencing, RNA was extracted from PBMCs using TRIzol. The diagnosis of Graves' disease was made according to American Thyroid Association guidelines. Recruitment of patients was carried out at an endocrinology department in Xi'an, China. From each patient, 8 to 10 milliliters of peripheral blood was collected into an EDTA anticoagulant tube. Ficoll Paque Plus density gradient separation was used to isolate PBMCs, and no further T cell sorting was done. An Agilent 2100 Bioanalyzer and agarose gel were used to assess RNA quality, and a NanoDrop 2000 was used to measure RNA concentration.

Library construction relied on multiplex PCR. The sequencer listed for this sample is Illumina HiSeq 4000. To build TCR beta libraries, CDR3 regions were amplified by Arm-PCR using iRepertoire HTBI primers. Gel purification was performed on PCR products prior to sequencing. For the original study's pipeline: Gene usage analysis of CDR3 amino acid clonotypes relied on the 55 to 80 TRBV and around 13 TRBJ segments identified across samples. COPE and FqMerger were used to merge the filtered high-quality paired reads into contigs. BLAST was used to align contigs to IMGT TRBV, TRBD and TRBJ reference genes, with CDR3 defined following IMGT. Highly expanded clones were defined as clonotypes with a frequency above 0.1%. Repertoire diversity was measured by Shannon entropy, and V-J evenness by the Gini coefficient. Public clonotypes were defined as clonotypes shared by more than one individual. Using fastp trimming at Q25 and MiXCR clonotype assembly, TCRdb reanalyzed the public sequencing data and kept in-frame beta chains. A single entry per CDR3 protein holds the most common genes and DNA from its merged rows. It is TCRdb's table, rather than the study itself, that gives the V and J calls and clone size. The sample profile shows 650,000 to 850,000 distinct CDR3 sequences; roughly 30% of them were found once. Of the sample, roughly 40% is held by the ten largest clones.

These data are taken from a study of regulatory T cells in long-lasting Graves disease (dated by TCRdb to the early 2020s). About the investigation overall: Persistent Graves' disease was defined as antithyroid drug treatment for over 5 years with persistently positive TSH receptor autoantibodies. Peripheral blood TCR sequencing and RNA sequencing compared persistent Graves' disease patients with newly diagnosed Graves' disease patients. The study took place in China and was registered as a clinical trial. A total of approximately 35 samples underwent TCR sequencing: around 13 from persistent and around 20 from newly diagnosed Graves' disease patients. In the clinical cohort, patients with persistent Graves' disease had used antithyroid drugs for an average of about 9.3 years. General study outcomes and caveats: Sequencing and analysis were restricted to the TCR beta chain. As a limitation, the authors acknowledged that the small sample size may reduce accuracy. Only peripheral blood was studied, because thyroid tissue, the primary lesion, was inaccessible. Lower TCR Shannon entropy and fewer highly expanded clones were observed in persistent Graves' disease patients than in newly diagnosed patients, which suggested clonal expansion. A larger number of public clonotypes was shared among persistent patients (approximately 3,000) than among newly diagnosed patients (around 970). TRBV28, TRBJ1-2 and TRBJ2-5 were preferentially used in persistent disease, while TRBV20-1 and TRBJ2-1 were favored in newly diagnosed disease.

Specimen: peripheral blood mononuclear cells (PBMCs), collected when the disease was refractory, from a patient treated with antithyroid drugs. The chain links TRBV6-2 or TRBV6-3 with TRBJ1-1, with the D gene too uncertain to name. The clonotype comes from a female donor with Graves disease. Here is the DNA: TGTGCCAGCAGTGAATGGGTGCCGGGGAACACTGAAGCTTTCTTT. Translated, this is CASSEWVPGNTEAFF.